This T cell receptor beta chain was identified during a study of blood T cells in healthy people across ages. Notes on the study in general: Both higher diversity and more naive CD4+ cells marked long-lived donors when set against aged donors.

For the second PCR, which ran for about 7 to 11 cycles, a sample-barcoded 5' primer and a J-beta primer mix were used. A tag from a template-switch adaptor with 12 random nucleotides marked each cDNA molecule. TCRdb reprocessed the 5' RACE reads with MiXCR, giving one entry per CDR3 protein. Of under 2,000,000 distinct CDR3 sequences in the sample, around 50% were seen once. In the case of this clonotype: Its target is unknown.

Isolation of PBMCs gave at least 6 million cells per sample. The CDR3 is made up of 15 amino acids. From germline, CDR1 is MNHEY and CDR2 SVGAGI. The junction had 8 bases not matched to a gene; V was cut back by 5 bases and J by 4 bases. V usage is TRBV6-5 and J usage is TRBJ2-5; 9 bases agree with TRBD2. The specimen was blood. This receptor was taken from a woman aged 40-49 years in good health. This CDR3 is CASSRLGTSIETQYF. CDR3 DNA: TGTGCCAGCAGTCGCCTCGGGACTAGCATAGAGACCCAGTACTTC.